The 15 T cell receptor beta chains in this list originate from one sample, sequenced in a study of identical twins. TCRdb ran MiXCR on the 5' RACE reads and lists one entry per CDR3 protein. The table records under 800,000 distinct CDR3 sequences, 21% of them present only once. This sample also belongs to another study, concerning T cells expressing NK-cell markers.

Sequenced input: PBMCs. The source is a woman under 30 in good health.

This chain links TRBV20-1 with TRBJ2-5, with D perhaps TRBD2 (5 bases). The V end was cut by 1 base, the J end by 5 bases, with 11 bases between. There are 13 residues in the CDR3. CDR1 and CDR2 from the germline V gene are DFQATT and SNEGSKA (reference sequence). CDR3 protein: CSARGTFKETQYF. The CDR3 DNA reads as TGCAGTGCTAGAGGGACTTTTAAGGAGACCCAGTACTTC.

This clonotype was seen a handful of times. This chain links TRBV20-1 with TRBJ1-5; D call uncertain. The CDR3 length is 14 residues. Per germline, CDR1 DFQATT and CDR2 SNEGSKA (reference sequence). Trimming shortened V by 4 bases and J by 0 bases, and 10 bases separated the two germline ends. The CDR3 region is CSANRMYSNQPQHF. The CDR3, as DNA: TGCAGTGCTAATCGAATGTATAGCAATCAGCCCCAGCATTTT.

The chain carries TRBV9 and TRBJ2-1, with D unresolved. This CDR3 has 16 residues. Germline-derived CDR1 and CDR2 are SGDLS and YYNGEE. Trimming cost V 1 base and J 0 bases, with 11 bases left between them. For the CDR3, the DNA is TGTGCCAGCAGCGTACCCACGGCTAGCTCCTACAATGAGCAGTTCTTC. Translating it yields CASSVPTASSYNEQFF.

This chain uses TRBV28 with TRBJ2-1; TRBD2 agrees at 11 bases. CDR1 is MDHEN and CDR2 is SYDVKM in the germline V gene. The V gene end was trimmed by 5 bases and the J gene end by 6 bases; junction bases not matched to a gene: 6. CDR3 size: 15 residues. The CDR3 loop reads CASSALAGGRNEQFF. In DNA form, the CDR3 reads TGTGCCAGCAGTGCTCTAGCGGGGGGCCGCAATGAGCAGTTCTTC.

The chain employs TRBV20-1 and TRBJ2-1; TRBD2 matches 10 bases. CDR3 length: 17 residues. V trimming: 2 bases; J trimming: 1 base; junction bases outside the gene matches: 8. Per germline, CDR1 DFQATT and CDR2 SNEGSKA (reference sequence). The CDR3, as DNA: TGCAGTGCTAGATACCTAGCGGGAGACGTGTCCTACAATGAGCAGTTCTTC. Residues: CSARYLAGDVSYNEQFF.

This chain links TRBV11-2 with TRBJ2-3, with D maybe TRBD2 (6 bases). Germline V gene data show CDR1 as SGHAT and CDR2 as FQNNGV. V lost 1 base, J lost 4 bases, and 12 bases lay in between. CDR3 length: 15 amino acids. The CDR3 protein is CASSLVNSGADTQYF. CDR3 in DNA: TGTGCCAGCAGCTTAGTGAATAGCGGCGCAGATACGCAGTATTTT.

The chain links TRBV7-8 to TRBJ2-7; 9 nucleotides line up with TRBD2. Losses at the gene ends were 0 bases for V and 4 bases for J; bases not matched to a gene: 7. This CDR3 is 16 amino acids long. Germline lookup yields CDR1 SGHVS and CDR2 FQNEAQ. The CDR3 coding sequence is TGTGCCAGCAGCTTAGCGCACCCTAGCGGGGCTTACGAGCAGTACTTC. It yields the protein CASSLAHPSGAYEQYF.

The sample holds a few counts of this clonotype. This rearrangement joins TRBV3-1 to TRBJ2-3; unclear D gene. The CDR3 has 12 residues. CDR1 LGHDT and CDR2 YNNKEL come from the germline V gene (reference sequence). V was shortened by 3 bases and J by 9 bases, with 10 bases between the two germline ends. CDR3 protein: CASSQGYSTQYF. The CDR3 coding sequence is TGTGCCAGCAGCCAGGGGTATTCGACGCAGTATTTT.

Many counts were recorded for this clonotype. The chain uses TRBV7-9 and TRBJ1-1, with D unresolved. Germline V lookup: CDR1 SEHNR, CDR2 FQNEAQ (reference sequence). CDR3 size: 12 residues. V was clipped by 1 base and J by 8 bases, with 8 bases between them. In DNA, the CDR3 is TGTGCCAGCAGCTTAGGGACGGGAGAAGCTTTCTTT. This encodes CASSLGTGEAFF.

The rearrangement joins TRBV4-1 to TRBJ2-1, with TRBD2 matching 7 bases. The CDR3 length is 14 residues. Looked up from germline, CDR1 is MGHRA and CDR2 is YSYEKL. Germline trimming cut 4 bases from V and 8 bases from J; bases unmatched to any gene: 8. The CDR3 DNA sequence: TGCGCCAGCAGCCTGGGGCTAGGGAGGGATGAGCAGTTCTTC. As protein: CASSLGLGRDEQFF.

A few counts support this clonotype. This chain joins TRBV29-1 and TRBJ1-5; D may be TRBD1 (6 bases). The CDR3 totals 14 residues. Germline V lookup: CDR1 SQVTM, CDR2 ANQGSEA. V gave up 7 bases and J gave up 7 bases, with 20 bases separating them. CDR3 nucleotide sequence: TGCAGCGCTAAAAGTGGGGGCCCGGGACAGCCCCAGCATTTT. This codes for CSAKSGGPGQPQHF.

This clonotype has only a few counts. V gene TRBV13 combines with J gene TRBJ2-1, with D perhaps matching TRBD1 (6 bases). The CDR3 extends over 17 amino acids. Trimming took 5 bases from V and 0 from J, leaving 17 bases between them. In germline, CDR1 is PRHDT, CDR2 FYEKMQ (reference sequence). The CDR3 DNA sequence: TGTGCCAGCAGCCCTACGGGACAATCGAGCTCCTACAATGAGCAGTTCTTC. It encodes CASSPTGQSSSYNEQFF. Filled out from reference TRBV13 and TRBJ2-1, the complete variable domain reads AAGVIQSPRHLIKEKRETATLKCYPIPRHDTVYWYQQGPGQDPQFLISFYEKMQSDKGSIPDRFSAQQFSDYHSELNMSSLELGDSALYFCASSPTGQSSSYNEQFFGPGTRLTVL.

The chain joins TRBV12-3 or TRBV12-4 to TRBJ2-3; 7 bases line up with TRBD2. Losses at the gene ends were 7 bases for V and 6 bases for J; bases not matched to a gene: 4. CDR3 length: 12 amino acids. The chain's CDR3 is CASNLSGDTQYF. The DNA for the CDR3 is TGTGCCAGCAATCTTAGCGGGGATACGCAGTATTTT.

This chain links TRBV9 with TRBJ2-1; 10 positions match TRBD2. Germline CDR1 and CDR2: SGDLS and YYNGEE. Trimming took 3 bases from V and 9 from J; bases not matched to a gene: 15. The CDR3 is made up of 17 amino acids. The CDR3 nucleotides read TGTGCCAGCAGCGGAGACCCCCTAGCGGGAGAAGGGAGTGAGCAGTTCTTC. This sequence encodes CASSGDPLAGEGSEQFF.

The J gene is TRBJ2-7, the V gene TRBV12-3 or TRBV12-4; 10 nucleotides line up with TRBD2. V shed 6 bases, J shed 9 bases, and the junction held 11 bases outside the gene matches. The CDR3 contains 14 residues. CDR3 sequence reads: CASREAGGPLGQYF. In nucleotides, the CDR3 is TGTGCCAGCAGAGAAGCGGGAGGGCCTCTCGGGCAGTACTTC.